This T cell receptor beta chain originates from a study of T cells in Graves' hyperthyroidism and ophthalmopathy. Study findings and constraints: Most clonotypes expanded in thyroid above 0.001 were likewise present in blood.

There were TCR beta CDR3 regions amplified from RNA transcripts. First-round RT-PCR of the TCR CDR3 relied on the HTBI primer set. One entry per CDR3 protein, called by TCRdb with MiXCR from the multiplex PCR reads. Among 550,000 to 600,000 distinct CDR3 sequences, approximately 15% were seen once, and the ten largest hold roughly 7.1%. Germline CDR1 is MNHNS and CDR2 is SASEGT. Trimming took off 5 bases at V and 7 bases at J, with 6 bases between the two ends. This CDR3 contains 11 residues. PBMCs were obtained from under 13 ml fresh peripheral blood. This clonotype was seen at least ten times. Its cognate antigen is unknown.

The V call is TRBV6-1, the J call TRBJ1-5; D uncertain. The sequenced sample consisted of blood. The TCR was taken from a woman aged 18-29 years with Graves' ophthalmopathy. Here the CDR3 reads CASSSIQPQHF. DNA of the CDR3: TGTGCCAGCAGTTCTATACAGCCCCAGCATTTT.